This T cell receptor beta chain was retrieved from a study of CD8 T cells in Susac syndrome. There are 14 residues in the CDR3. Germline V gives CDR1 MNHEY, CDR2 SMNVEV (reference sequence). V lost 4 bases and J lost 3, with 12 bases in between. Random hexamers were used to reverse transcribe about 0.5 to 1 ug of RNA. One entry per CDR3 protein results from TCRdb running MiXCR on the immunoSEQ multiplex PCR reads. The sample has some 200,000 distinct CDR3 sequences, more than 85% seen once; the top ten hold about 0.15%. The chain employs TRBV27 and TRBJ1-2, with D perhaps TRBD1 (6 bases). The clonotype was recovered from a human donor with Susac syndrome. Sequenced sample: CD8+ T cells from PBMCs. The CDR3 sequence: CASSSLYRDYGYTF. CDR3 bases: TGTGCCAGCAGTTCCCTTTACAGGGACTATGGCTACACCTTC.